The present T cell receptor beta chain was sequenced within a study of blood T cell repertoires in COVID-19. Profiling relied on immunoSEQ multiplex PCR, and the TCRdb table lists in-frame clones only, not all of them. The sample has roughly 110,000 clones, approximately 88% seen once; the top ten hold over 4%. The receptor's source is a human donor in a cohort sampled during active COVID-19. The material sequenced was peripheral blood.

The CDR3 coding sequence is TGTGCCAGCAGCCTCTCCGGGACAGGGGTCTACGAGCAGTACTTC. Translation gives CASSLSGTGVYEQYF. J is TRBJ2-7 and V is TRBV4-2; 10 bases map to TRBD1. The CDR3 has 15 amino acids. From germline, CDR1 is LGHNA and CDR2 YNFKEQ. V lost 4 bases to trimming and J lost 3 bases; unmatched junction nucleotides: 6.